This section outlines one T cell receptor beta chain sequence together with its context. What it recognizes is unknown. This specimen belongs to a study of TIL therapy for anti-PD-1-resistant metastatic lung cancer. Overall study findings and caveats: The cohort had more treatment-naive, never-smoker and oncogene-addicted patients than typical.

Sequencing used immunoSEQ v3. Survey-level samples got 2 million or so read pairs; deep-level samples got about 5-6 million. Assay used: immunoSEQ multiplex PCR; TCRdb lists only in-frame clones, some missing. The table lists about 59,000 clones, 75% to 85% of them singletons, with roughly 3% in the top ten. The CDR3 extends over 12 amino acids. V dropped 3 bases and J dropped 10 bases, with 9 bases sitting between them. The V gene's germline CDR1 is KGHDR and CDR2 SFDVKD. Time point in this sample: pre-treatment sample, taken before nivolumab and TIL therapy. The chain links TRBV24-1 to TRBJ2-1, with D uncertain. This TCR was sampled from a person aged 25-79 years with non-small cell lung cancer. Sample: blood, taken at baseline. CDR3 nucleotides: TGTGCCACCAGTGATCCGTTACGGGAGCAGTTCTTC. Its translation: CATSDPLREQFF.